The 23 T cell receptor beta chains below were found in one sample sequenced in a study of neurological immune-mediated disorders. TCRdb redid the calling of the 5' RACE reads with MiXCR, one entry per CDR3 protein. The sample records around 130,000 distinct CDR3 sequences, about 3.4% being singletons. Input material: PBMCs. The receptors here all came from a young woman with multiple sclerosis.

This clonotype was counted at least ten times. This sequence joins TRBV4-3 and TRBJ1-2; D remains unclear. V dropped 0 bases and J dropped 4 bases, with 9 bases sitting between them. CDR1 is LGHNA and CDR2 is YSLEER in the germline V gene. The CDR3 loop spans 14 amino acids. CDR3 residues: CASSQDPGGYGYTF. The CDR3, as DNA: TGCGCCAGCAGCCAAGATCCGGGCGGCTATGGCTACACCTTC.

The chain combines TRBV20-1 with TRBJ1-2; D not resolved. V gave up 6 bases and J gave up 2 bases, with 13 bases separating them. This CDR3 is 13 amino acids long. CDR1 is DFQATT and CDR2 is SNEGSKA in the germline V gene (reference sequence). CDR3 sequence (DNA): TGCAGTGCCTACAACATAGAAAACTATGGCTACACCTTC. Residues: CSAYNIENYGYTF.

The sample holds many counts of this clonotype. This rearrangement joins TRBV10-3 to TRBJ1-5; D perhaps matches TRBD1 (5 bases). Germline-derived CDR1 and CDR2 are ENHRY and SYGVKD. The CDR3 totals 14 residues. V lost 3 bases and J lost 6, with 12 bases in between. CDR3 residues: CAISDGGGPQPQHF. CDR3 nucleotides: TGTGCCATCAGTGACGGGGGGGGACCTCAGCCCCAGCATTTT.

With regard to this clonotype: Lacking the conserved final phenylalanine or tryptophan, this CDR3 likely reflects a read error. Because the CDR3's place on the DNA is in doubt, the DNA is left out and the CDR3 is given as listed by TCRdb. The chain is built from TRBV5-3 and TRBJ2-7; the table's D call of TRBD1 was not tested on the DNA. TRBV5-3 is an ORF, and what it does is uncertain. The CDR3 numbers 15 amino acids, ends counted. The chain's CDR3 is CARSVARGCTFTGTL.

This clonotype was seen ten or more times. CDR3 DNA sequence: TGCGCCAGCAGCTTACAGGGGGTCACCGGGGAGCTGTTTTTT. It specifies CASSLQGVTGELFF. This chain connects TRBV5-1 to TRBJ2-2; 8 nucleotides align to TRBD1. V shed 2 bases and J 4 bases; nucleotides not matched to a gene: 1. The CDR3 loop spans 14 amino acids. Germline loops: CDR1 SGHRS, CDR2 YFSETQ.

This clonotype was found many times. The genes are TRBV6-2 or TRBV6-3 and TRBJ1-2; D is unresolved. This CDR3 spans 11 amino acids. Germline values: CDR1 MNHEY, CDR2 SVGEGT. Trimming took off 0 bases at V and 8 bases at J, with 4 bases between the two ends. In nucleotides, the CDR3 is TGTGCCAGCAGTTACTCGGTGGGCTACACCTTC. Translated: CASSYSVGYTF.

The chain recombines TRBV5-1 with TRBJ2-1; D might be TRBD1 (6 bases). The ends were cut back, 4 bases at V and 5 bases at J, with 13 bases in the middle. CDR3 length equals 14 residues. CDR1 is SGHRS and CDR2 is YFSETQ in the germline V gene. CDR3 loop: CASSLGQQNNEQFF. CDR3 DNA: TGCGCCAGCAGCCTAGGACAGCAGAACAATGAGCAGTTCTTC.

The V call is TRBV18, the J call TRBJ1-1; D unresolved. The germline gives CDR1 KGHSH, CDR2 LQKENI. There are 13 residues in the CDR3. Between the trimmed V and J ends, which lost 2 bases and 1 base, there was a span of 5 bases. This CDR3 reads CASSPNRNTEAFF. The CDR3 coding sequence is TGTGCCAGCTCACCAAATCGGAACACTGAAGCTTTCTTT.

This clonotype was seen ten or more times. V gene TRBV5-1 combines with J gene TRBJ2-7; D unresolved. Germline V CDR1 and CDR2: SGHRS, YFSETQ. The CDR3 runs 13 residues. V lost 2 bases and J lost 3, with 9 bases in between. The CDR3 reads CASSFRQDYEQYF. In DNA, the CDR3 is TGCGCCAGCAGCTTTCGGCAAGACTACGAGCAGTACTTC.

This clonotype was recorded many times. The rearrangement joins TRBV25-1 to TRBJ1-6; D unresolved. Germline V lookup: CDR1 MGHDK, CDR2 SYGVNS. V lost 0 bases and J lost 11, with 8 bases in between. The CDR3 contains 13 residues. The CDR3 nucleotides are TGTGCCAGCAGTGAATATGAGGAACCACCCCTCCACTTT. Protein sequence: CASSEYEEPPLHF.

In its sample, this clonotype was seen many times. The chain is built from TRBV6-5 and TRBJ2-7; 8 bases fit TRBD1. Germline-derived CDR1 and CDR2 are MNHEY and SVGAGI. CDR3 length: 15 amino acids. The junction had 7 bases not matched to a gene; V was cut back by 6 bases and J by 0 bases. CDR3 protein: CASSLQGVSSYEQYF. Written as DNA, the CDR3 is TGTGCCAGCAGCCTACAGGGGGTGAGCTCCTACGAGCAGTACTTC.

This clonotype was observed many times. The CDR3 nucleotides read TGTGCCAGCAGTCTGTTGGGCCAAAACATTCAGTACTTC. Protein sequence: CASSLLGQNIQYF. The rearrangement joins TRBV5-6 to TRBJ2-4, with D unresolved. Germline CDR1 is SGHDT and CDR2 is YYEEEE. V lost 5 bases and J 5 bases, leaving 11 bases between the germline ends. The CDR3 extends over 13 amino acids.

The sample holds many counts of this clonotype. The CDR3 DNA reads as TGCAGCGGACAGGGTAACTATGGCTACACCTTC. Translation: CSGQGNYGYTF. The chain combines TRBV29-1 with TRBJ1-2; 7 bases are shared with TRBD1. V was clipped by 7 bases and J by 1 base; unmatched bases: 0. Germline CDR1 SQVTM, CDR2 ANQGSEA. The CDR3 contains 11 residues.

This clonotype occurred many times. The genes are TRBV7-2 and TRBJ2-1; D uncertain. V was shortened by 1 base and J by 7 bases, with 5 bases between the two germline ends. From germline, CDR1 is SGHTA and CDR2 FQGNSA. This CDR3 has 12 amino acids. This chain's CDR3 is CASSLVGNEQFF. The CDR3 DNA follows: TGTGCCAGCAGCTTAGTAGGAAATGAGCAGTTCTTC.

Ten or more counts support this clonotype. The CDR3 coding sequence is TGTGCCAGCAGCTTAGCGACAGGACCGCCCTACGAGCAGTACTTC. This sequence encodes CASSLATGPPYEQYF. The chain joins TRBV7-2 to TRBJ2-7; possible D gene TRBD1, 6 bases. The V gene lost 0 bases and the J gene lost 2 bases, with 11 bases spanning the gap. This CDR3 spans 15 amino acids. The germline gives CDR1 SGHTA, CDR2 FQGNSA.

This chain connects TRBV7-8 to TRBJ2-3, with 7 bases aligning to TRBD1. Trimming cost V 9 bases and J 3 bases; bases outside gene matches: 6. This CDR3 is built from 13 residues. Germline CDR1 and CDR2: SGHVS and FQNEAQ. This chain's CDR3 is CASSTGQTDTQYF. The CDR3 DNA sequence: TGTGCCAGTTCGACAGGGCAGACAGATACGCAGTATTTT. Complete variable domain (other parts from reference TRBV7-8 and TRBJ2-3): GAGVSQSPRYKVAKRGQDVALRCDPISGHVSLFWYQQALGQGPEFLTYFQNEAQLDKSGLPSDRFFAERPEGSVSTLKIQRTQQEDSAVYLCASSTGQTDTQYFGPGTRLTVL.

On this clonotype: This could be a read error, since a much larger clone is one nucleotide away. Because the CDR3 is missing its conserved closing phenylalanine or tryptophan, this is likely a read error. The V gene is TRBV7-9, the J gene TRBJ1-2; D is ambiguous. V gave up 5 bases and J gave up 4 bases, with 14 bases separating them. The CDR3 consists of 14 residues. Germline values: CDR1 SEHNR, CDR2 FQNEAQ (reference sequence). The chain's CDR3 is CASSLPLGVYGYTI. CDR3 DNA: TGTGCCAGCAGCCTCCCCTTGGGAGTCTATGGCTACACCATC.

The table lists this clonotype with many counts. The chain links TRBV6-5 to TRBJ1-1; possibly TRBD1 for D (5 bases). This CDR3 is 16 amino acids long. Trimming removed 5 bases at V and 0 bases at J, with 16 bases between. Germline values: CDR1 MNHEY, CDR2 SVGAGI. Here the CDR3 reads CASSPFLRGMNTEAFF. DNA of the CDR3: TGTGCCAGCAGTCCCTTTCTGAGGGGTATGAACACTGAAGCTTTCTTT.

With regard to this clonotype: One base away lies a much larger clone, so this may be a sequencing read error. The chain recombines TRBV20-1 with TRBJ2-7; 8 nucleotides match TRBD1. The length of the CDR3 is 14 residues. Germline V lookup: CDR1 DFQATT, CDR2 SNEGSKA (reference sequence). This CDR3 reads CSTRDRDRIYEQYF. The CDR3 DNA reads as TGCAGTACTAGAGATAGGGACAGGATCTACGAGCAGTACTTC.

This clonotype was detected ten times or more. The rearrangement joins TRBV2 to TRBJ2-7, with D possibly matching TRBD2 (5 bases). The germline V gene encodes CDR1 SNHLY and CDR2 FYNNEI. Trimming cost V 1 base and J 6 bases, with 13 bases left between them. CDR3 size: 14 residues. The CDR3 spells CASSEVAGLSEQYF. The CDR3, as DNA: TGTGCCAGCAGTGAAGTGGCAGGACTCTCCGAGCAGTACTTC.

This clonotype was observed many times. The J gene is TRBJ1-1, the V gene TRBV10-2, with D unclear. The CDR3 loop spans 12 amino acids. V shed 6 bases and J shed 5 bases, with 10 bases lying between them. Germline V gene lookup returns CDR1 WSHSY and CDR2 SAAADI. The CDR3 nucleotides read TGCGCCAGCAGATTTTCAGGAACTGAAGCTTTCTTT. This codes for CASRFSGTEAFF.

At least ten counts were recorded for this clonotype. This chain connects TRBV6-5 to TRBJ1-6; a weak D match, TRBD1 (5 bases). Germline CDR1 and CDR2: MNHEY and SVGAGI. Trimming removed 2 bases at V and 7 bases at J, with 12 bases between. The CDR3 totals 15 residues. The DNA of the CDR3 is TGTGCCAGCAGTTACGGAACAGGCAACAATTCACCCCTCCACTTT. This sequence encodes CASSYGTGNNSPLHF.

This clonotype has a count of ten or more. V usage is TRBV7-9 and J usage is TRBJ1-5, with unresolved D. The ends were cut back, 5 bases at V and 2 bases at J, with 13 bases in the middle. Looked up from germline, CDR1 is SEHNR and CDR2 is FQNEAQ (reference sequence). The CDR3 totals 15 residues. The CDR3: CASSPDTTGNQPQHF. The CDR3 DNA reads as TGTGCCAGCAGCCCTGACACCACCGGCAATCAGCCCCAGCATTTT.